One and the same sample provided the 30 T cell receptor beta chains below, sequenced in a study of T cell changes during pregnancy in multiple sclerosis. The repertoire was sequenced with immunoSEQ multiplex PCR; TCRdb's copy has only in-frame clones and lacks some. Of tens of thousands of clones listed, 92% are singletons. Sequenced material: peripheral blood, taken after pregnancy. The receptors originated from a female donor with multiple sclerosis, enrolled in a pregnancy study.

This chain uses TRBV6-5 with TRBJ2-3; 8 nucleotides agree with TRBD1. CDR1 and CDR2 from the germline V gene are MNHEY and SVGAGI. The V gene end was trimmed by 6 bases and the J gene end by 2 bases; junction bases not matched to a gene: 7. The CDR3 is 15 residues long. CDR3 residues: CASSKGTGPTDTQYF. The CDR3 coding sequence is TGTGCCAGCAGCAAGGGGACAGGTCCCACAGATACGCAGTATTTT.

The chain carries TRBV19 and TRBJ1-1; 7 bases fit TRBD1. Per the germline V gene, CDR1 is LNHDA and CDR2 is SQIVND (reference sequence). The CDR3 is made up of 14 amino acids. The trim removed 6 bases at V and 6 bases at J, leaving 10 bases unmatched. This CDR3 is CASSTDRARAEAFF. In DNA, the CDR3 is TGTGCCAGTAGCACCGACAGGGCAAGGGCTGAAGCTTTCTTT.

The genes are TRBV9 and TRBJ2-2, with 8 bases fitting TRBD2. CDR3 length: 17 amino acids. Trimming removed 3 bases from V and 2 bases from J; junction bases left unmatched: 9. Germline CDR1 SGDLS, CDR2 YYNGEE. The CDR3 DNA is TGTGCCAGCAGCGCCCACTTCGGGGGGGCCAACACCGGGGAGCTGTTTTTT. Translated: CASSAHFGGANTGELFF. Full variable domain (remainder filled in from reference TRBV9 and TRBJ2-2): DSGVTQTPKHLITATGQRVTLRCSPRSGDLSVYWYQQSLDQGLQFLIQYYNGEERAKGNILERFSAQQFPDLHSELNLSSLELGDSALYFCASSAHFGGANTGELFFGEGSRLTVL.

The chain uses TRBV6-5 and TRBJ1-4; D call uncertain. V was clipped by 3 bases and J by 8 bases, with 13 bases between them. This CDR3 contains 14 residues. Germline values: CDR1 MNHEY, CDR2 SVGAGI. CDR3 loop: CASSYEGAREKLFF. The DNA for the CDR3 is TGTGCCAGCAGTTATGAGGGTGCTAGGGAAAAACTGTTTTTT.

The chain carries TRBV5-4 and TRBJ1-3; tentatively, D is TRBD1 (6 bases). Germline CDR1 and CDR2: SGHNT and YYREEE (reference sequence). The V gene lost 4 bases and the J gene lost 0 bases, with 11 bases spanning the gap. The CDR3 covers 15 residues. CDR3 region: CASSRDMLSGNTIYF. Here the CDR3 DNA reads TGTGCCAGCAGCCGGGACATGCTCTCTGGAAACACCATATATTTT.

This clone has just one count. The DNA of the CDR3 is TGTGCCAGCAATAGGGTCGGAGGCTTCATGAACACTGAAGCTTTCTTT. Translation gives CASNRVGGFMNTEAFF. The chain employs TRBV7-8 and TRBJ1-1; D remains unclear. This CDR3 contains 16 residues. Germline CDR1 SGHVS, CDR2 FQNEAQ. Trimming removed 7 bases at V and 0 bases at J, with 18 bases between.

The rearrangement uses TRBV30 and TRBJ1-5; tentative D call: TRBD1 (6 bases). This CDR3 spans 13 amino acids. From germline, CDR1 is GTSNPN and CDR2 SVGIG (reference sequence). V lost 1 base to trimming and J lost 7 bases, with 11 bases between them. The CDR3 DNA sequence: TGTGCCTGGAGTGGGGGGGGCGGACAGCCCCAGCATTTT. Translation: CAWSGGGGQPQHF.

The chain carries TRBV4-3 and TRBJ1-2; 7 bases fit TRBD1. Per germline, CDR1 LGHNA and CDR2 YSLEER. The CDR3 runs 16 residues. V lost 0 bases to trimming and J lost 6 bases; unmatched junction nucleotides: 10. This CDR3 reads CASSQDPGQPGNGYTF. CDR3 in DNA: TGCGCCAGCAGCCAAGACCCGGGACAGCCCGGCAATGGCTACACCTTC.

V and J are TRBV6-1 and TRBJ1-5, with 9 bases lining up with TRBD1. Germline V gene lookup returns CDR1 MNHNS and CDR2 SASEGT. V dropped 6 bases and J dropped 9; count of bases not matched to a gene: 3. The CDR3 loop spans 12 amino acids. CDR3 DNA sequence: TGTGCCAGCAGGACAGGGGGGACGCCCCAGCATTTT. It yields the protein CASRTGGTPQHF.

The J gene is TRBJ2-7, the V gene TRBV5-1; D perhaps matches TRBD2 (6 bases). This CDR3 contains 14 residues. Germline V gives CDR1 SGHRS, CDR2 YFSETQ. Trimming cost V 4 bases and J 5 bases, with 16 bases left between them. CDR3 DNA sequence: TGCGCCAGCAGCGGGGGGTTATCGCGGGACGAGCAGTACTTC. Protein product: CASSGGLSRDEQYF.

V usage is TRBV4-1 and J usage is TRBJ2-2, with 10 bases lining up with TRBD2. With V trimmed by 2 bases and J by 5 bases, 8 bases remained unmatched. This CDR3 has 17 amino acids. Germline V CDR1 and CDR2: MGHRA, YSYEKL. Written as DNA, the CDR3 is TGCGCCAGCAGCCAACCCTCGGGACTAGCGCCTACCGGGGAGCTGTTTTTT. This sequence encodes CASSQPSGLAPTGELFF.

This chain joins TRBV7-8 and TRBJ1-2; TRBD1 is a possible D gene (5 bases). This CDR3 has 14 residues. CDR1 is SGHVS and CDR2 is FQNEAQ in the germline V gene. Deletions cut 1 base from V and 5 bases from J, with 11 bases between. The CDR3: CASSLEGRGYGYTF. For the CDR3, the DNA is TGTGCCAGCAGCTTAGAGGGGCGCGGATATGGCTACACCTTC.

The chain couples TRBV7-6 to TRBJ2-7; D possibly corresponds to TRBD1 (6 bases). Germline loops: CDR1 SGHVS, CDR2 FNYEAQ. Between the trimmed V and J ends, which lost 5 bases and 2 bases, there was a span of 13 bases. The CDR3 runs to 14 residues. The CDR3 spells CASSPSDRPYEQYF. CDR3 nucleotides: TGTGCCAGCAGCCCAAGCGACAGGCCCTACGAGCAGTACTTC.

The V and J genes are TRBV13 and TRBJ2-7; a weak D match, TRBD2 (6 bases). Germline values: CDR1 PRHDT, CDR2 FYEKMQ (reference sequence). This CDR3 has 15 amino acids. The V and J ends lost 5 bases and 3 bases respectively, with 17 bases between them. CDR3 bases: TGTGCCAGCAGCGGCCGGGACTCCCCACACTACGAGCAGTACTTC. Amino acids: CASSGRDSPHYEQYF.

The chain has TRBV4-3 and TRBJ1-5; D is perhaps TRBD1 (6 bases). The CDR3 consists of 15 residues. V dropped 0 bases and J dropped 7 bases, with 13 bases sitting between them. Germline lookup yields CDR1 LGHNA and CDR2 YSLEER. The CDR3 DNA follows: TGCGCCAGCAGCCAAGATTTCAGGGGTGGGCAGCCCCAGCATTTT. Its protein product is CASSQDFRGGQPQHF.

This clone has just one count. The CDR3 nucleotides are TGTGCCAGCAGTCCTCTAGCGGGAGGAGCGAACATTCAGTACTTC. Translated: CASSPLAGGANIQYF. This chain links TRBV9 with TRBJ2-4; TRBD2 matches 11 bases. Germline loops: CDR1 SGDLS, CDR2 YYNGEE. V gave up 5 bases and J gave up 7 bases; unmatched junction bases: 8. CDR3 length: 15 amino acids.

The chain uses TRBV7-7 and TRBJ2-3; weak D call: TRBD2 (6 bases). The CDR3 is made up of 13 amino acids. Per germline, CDR1 SSHAT and CDR2 FNYEAQ (reference sequence). With 7 bases removed from V and 2 bases from J, the gap between germline ends came to 10 bases. In nucleotides, the CDR3 is TGTGCCAGCACGTGGGGGGTCACAGATACGCAGTATTTT. Protein: CASTWGVTDTQYF.

The chain combines TRBV7-6 with TRBJ2-3, with D maybe TRBD2 (5 bases). Per the germline V gene, CDR1 is SGHVS and CDR2 is FNYEAQ. Trimming left V 3 bases short and J 0 bases short, with 19 bases between. The CDR3 has 18 residues. CDR3 DNA sequence: TGTGCCAGCAGCTTGTTAGTAGTCGACTATTCTAGCACAGATACGCAGTATTTT. Protein sequence: CASSLLVVDYSSTDTQYF.

The chain couples TRBV10-1 to TRBJ2-1, with 13 bases aligning to TRBD2. In germline, CDR1 is WNHNN, CDR2 SYGVQD (reference sequence). The CDR3 extends over 15 amino acids. The trim removed 7 bases at V and 8 bases at J, leaving 8 bases unmatched. CDR3 sequence (DNA): TGCGCCAGCATGTCCGGGACTAGCGGGAAACATGAGCAGTTCTTC. It is translated as CASMSGTSGKHEQFF.

J is TRBJ2-7 and V is TRBV27, with D maybe TRBD1 (5 bases). V lost 5 bases and J lost 3, with 17 bases in between. The CDR3 is made up of 15 amino acids. Germline V gives CDR1 MNHEY, CDR2 SMNVEV (reference sequence). The CDR3: CASSPRVLPLYEQYF. CDR3 sequence (DNA): TGTGCCAGCAGTCCCAGGGTCCTGCCCCTCTACGAGCAGTACTTC.

V usage is TRBV29-1 and J usage is TRBJ2-5, with D possibly matching TRBD2 (5 bases). CDR1 and CDR2 (germline): SQVTM, ANQGSEA. Trimming took 5 bases from V and 5 from J, leaving 21 bases between them. There are 15 residues in the CDR3. In DNA, the CDR3 is TGCAGCGTTCCTTTCGAGGGCGTGCCCCCGGAGACCCAGTACTTC. This sequence encodes CSVPFEGVPPETQYF.

The CDR3 region is CASGPGQGLATNEKLFF. The CDR3 DNA is TGTGCCAGCGGACCGGGACAGGGATTGGCAACTAATGAAAAACTGTTTTTT. The chain has TRBV5-4 and TRBJ1-4; 9 bases line up with TRBD1. This CDR3 comprises 17 residues. The germline CDR1 and CDR2 sequences are SGHNT and YYREEE (reference sequence). V shed 7 bases, J shed 0 bases, and the junction held 10 bases outside the gene matches.

The rearrangement links TRBV5-5 to TRBJ1-6; tentatively, D is TRBD1 (6 bases). Deletions cut 4 bases from V and 14 bases from J, with 25 bases between. There are 16 residues in the CDR3. Germline values: CDR1 SGHKS, CDR2 YYEKEE (reference sequence). Here the CDR3 reads CASSLLSGGLGATLHF. The CDR3 DNA follows: TGTGCCAGCAGCCTCTTATCGGGCGGGTTGGGGGCGACCCTCCACTTT.

V usage is TRBV6-9 and J usage is TRBJ2-7, with 7 bases fitting TRBD2. CDR3 size: 15 residues. Germline-derived CDR1 and CDR2 are MNHGY and SVAAGI. Trimming removed 2 bases from V and 3 bases from J; junction bases left unmatched: 7. The CDR3 DNA is TGTGCCAGCAGTTATCGGCCTAGCGGATACTACGAGCAGTACTTC. Translation gives CASSYRPSGYYEQYF.

The chain joins TRBV2 to TRBJ1-3; D is possibly TRBD1 (5 bases). V shed 1 base and J shed 0 bases, with 7 bases lying between them. Per germline, CDR1 SNHLY and CDR2 FYNNEI. The CDR3 consists of 15 residues. The CDR3 DNA is TGTGCCAGCAGTGAAGTTCAGGGCTCTGGAAACACCATATATTTT. Its translation is CASSEVQGSGNTIYF. Supplemented by reference TRBV2 and TRBJ1-3, the full variable domain reads EPEVTQTPSHQVTQMGQEVILRCVPISNHLYFYWYRQILGQKVEFLVSFYNNEISEKSEIFDDQFSVERPDGSNFTLKIRSTKLEDSAMYFCASSEVQGSGNTIYFGEGSWLTVV.

This clone was found once. This chain uses TRBV4-2 with TRBJ2-1, with 7 positions matching TRBD2. With 0 bases clipped from V and 15 bases from J, the junction kept 17 bases outside the gene matches. The CDR3 contains 16 residues. The germline gives CDR1 LGHNA, CDR2 YNFKEQ. CDR3 bases: TGTGCCAGCAGCCAAGATTTGGGCGGGGGAGCCCCGCGGGCGTTCTTC. This translates into CASSQDLGGGAPRAFF.

V and J are TRBV19 and TRBJ1-5; D is undetermined. The CDR3 runs to 13 residues. CDR1 LNHDA and CDR2 SQIVND come from the germline V gene (reference sequence). The V end was cut by 0 bases, the J end by 4 bases, with 4 bases between. CDR3 in amino acids: CASSIDENQPQHF. In DNA form, the CDR3 reads TGTGCCAGTAGTATAGATGAGAATCAGCCCCAGCATTTT.

A remark on this clone: At one end the junction does not follow the germline gene, possibly because of a read error. This chain connects TRBV6-5 to TRBJ2-4; TRBD2 matches 8 bases. Germline CDR1 MNHEY, CDR2 SVGAGI. CDR3 size: 14 residues. CDR3 sequence reads: CASSRGLAQNIQYF. CDR3 nucleotide sequence: TGTGCCAGCAGTCGAGGACTAGCCCAAAACATTCAGTACTTC.

The chain combines TRBV6-6 with TRBJ2-1, with no clear D. Germline CDR1 and CDR2: MNHNY and SVGAGI (reference sequence). CDR3 length: 12 amino acids. Trimming left V 6 bases short and J 9 bases short, with 12 bases between. CDR3 in amino acids: CASRALTREQFF. The CDR3 DNA reads TGTGCCAGCAGAGCCCTGACTCGTGAGCAGTTCTTC.

In the case of this clone: Germline and junction disagree at one end, which may indicate a read error. The chain combines TRBV2 with TRBJ2-7, with TRBD1 identical over 8 bases. In germline, CDR1 is SNHLY, CDR2 FYNNEI. The CDR3 loop spans 12 amino acids. CDR3 coding DNA: TGTGCCAGCAGTGACCGGGACAGGCGACCGGACTTC. Residues: CASSDRDRRPDF.